What follows is one TCR beta chain and its context. In the original workflow: Using reference gene primer amplification, nucleated cell counts were estimated. Measured with immunoSEQ multiplex PCR; TCRdb has only the in-frame clones, and not every one. V and J calls and clone size are as listed in that table; D and trimming were resolved from the DNA. The sample holds about 380,000 clones, nearly 90% seen once. This sample was taken from a study of blood T cell repertoires in COVID-19. In the study overall: The samples span acute and convalescent COVID-19 from the United States, Italy and Spain. T cells, B-cell-depleted T cells, or PBMCs supplied cDNA or gDNA.

The V segment lost 2 bases and the J segment 5 bases; nucleotides outside the gene matches: 6. From germline, CDR1 is SGDLS and CDR2 YYNGEE. CDR3 length: 16 residues. The sequenced sample was peripheral blood. The receptor was isolated from a man aged 18 to 35 with active or convalescent COVID-19. The chain employs TRBV9 and TRBJ2-5, with 13 bases identical to TRBD2. The DNA of the CDR3 is TGTGCCAGCAGCGTGCTTGGGACTAGCGGGGCTGAGACCCAGTACTTC. This gives the protein CASSVLGTSGAETQYF.